This TCR beta chain was profiled in a study of blood T cells in healthy people across ages. PCR was performed a second time for about 7 to 12 cycles using a sample-barcoded 5' primer and a J-beta primer mix. MiXCR, applied by TCRdb to the 5' RACE reads, yields one record per CDR3 protein. Of roughly 1,700,000 distinct CDR3 sequences listed, 28% are singletons. This clonotype has a count of ten or more. After removal of 4 bases from V and 5 bases from J, the junction contained 5 bases not matched to a gene. The CDR3 sequence is 13 residues long. The germline CDR1 and CDR2 sequences are WSHSY and SAAADI.

Sequenced input: blood. The sequence came from a woman aged 30 to 39 in good health. The chain links TRBV10-2 to TRBJ2-7; TRBD2 matches 7 bases. This CDR3 reads CASSAGGPHEQYF. CDR3 DNA: TGCGCCAGCAGTGCGGGAGGCCCCCACGAGCAGTACTTC.